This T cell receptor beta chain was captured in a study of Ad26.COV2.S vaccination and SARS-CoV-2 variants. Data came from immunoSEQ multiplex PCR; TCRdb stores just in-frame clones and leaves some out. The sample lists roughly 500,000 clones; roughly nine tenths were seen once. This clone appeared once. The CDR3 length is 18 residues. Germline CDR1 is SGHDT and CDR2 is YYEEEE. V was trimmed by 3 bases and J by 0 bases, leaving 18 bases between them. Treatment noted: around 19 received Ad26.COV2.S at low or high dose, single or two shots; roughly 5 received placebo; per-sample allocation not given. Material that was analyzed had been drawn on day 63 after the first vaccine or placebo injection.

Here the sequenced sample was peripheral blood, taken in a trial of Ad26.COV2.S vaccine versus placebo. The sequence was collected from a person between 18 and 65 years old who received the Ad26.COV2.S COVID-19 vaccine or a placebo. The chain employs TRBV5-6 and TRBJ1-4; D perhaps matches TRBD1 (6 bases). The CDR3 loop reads CASSWGSGQTATNEKLFF. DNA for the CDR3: TGTGCCAGCAGCTGGGGGTCAGGACAGACTGCAACTAATGAAAAACTGTTTTTT.